This TCR beta chain derives from a study of CD4 T cells in relation to SARS-CoV-2 and coronaviruses. Study-wide background: Of the patients, roughly eight were male, a few female, two Hispanic. General study results and limits: No crossreactivity against non-spike viral proteins was tested here.

This clone has only a few counts. Antigen unknown. Clones were read by immunoSEQ multiplex PCR, and TCRdb kept only the in-frame ones, dropping some. The table has about 36,000 clones, roughly four fifths seen once. Losses at the gene ends were 7 bases for V and 3 bases for J; bases not matched to a gene: 2. CDR3 size: 11 residues. The germline V gene encodes CDR1 SQVTM and CDR2 ANQGSEA. The chain links TRBV29-1 to TRBJ2-7; the match to TRBD2 covers 8 bases. The sequenced sample was naive CD4+ T cells from PBMCs, cultured in vitro. Subset defined: naive CD4+ T cells isolated by negative enrichment. This TCR was sampled from an adult with COVID-19. The DNA for the CDR3 is TGCAGCGCCGGGGGGGACTACGAGCAGTACTTC. Translated, it gives CSAGGDYEQYF.